This T cell receptor (beta chain) came from a study of brain T cells in children with intractable seizures. CDR3 length: 13 amino acids. Trimming removed 6 bases from V and 0 bases from J; junction bases left unmatched: 0. Germline V gene data show CDR1 as MNHNY and CDR2 as SVGAGI (reference sequence). The time point denotes: blood from clinic visit 5 months post-surgery; TSC patient then seizure free. The sequenced cases were selected for having the highest brain T cell transcript signatures. The repertoire was sequenced with immunoSEQ multiplex PCR; TCRdb's copy has only in-frame clones and lacks some. This sample yields hundreds of thousands of clones, of which 85% to 95% are seen a single time; about 5.8% belongs to the top ten. General study findings and limits: Pre-surgery blood may have been undersampled, hiding some clones.

Details on this clone: Antigen: not known.

The chain couples TRBV6-6 to TRBJ2-3, with 7 bases identical to TRBD2. The receptor was derived from a boy in the first two years of life with tuberous sclerosis and intractable seizures. This specimen consisted of peripheral blood, obtained more than 4 months after surgery. The CDR3 nucleotides are TGTGCCAGCAGAGCGGGAAGCACAGATACGCAGTATTTT. As protein: CASRAGSTDTQYF.